This T cell receptor beta chain was sequenced for a study of T cells in Graves' hyperthyroidism and ophthalmopathy. Trimming removed 6 bases at V and 3 bases at J, with 10 bases between. Germline V lookup: CDR1 GTSNPN, CDR2 SVGIG (reference sequence). The CDR3 runs 12 residues. Amplification of TCR beta CDR3 regions was performed using RNA transcripts as template. The HTBI primer set was used in a first-round RT-PCR of the TCR CDR3. MiXCR, applied by TCRdb to the multiplex PCR reads, yields one record per CDR3 protein. The table includes around 600,000 distinct CDR3 sequences, approximately 14% detected once. Ten or more counts support this clonotype.

The sequence was collected from a woman in her 30s with Graves' hyperthyroidism. The source material was blood. This chain joins TRBV30 and TRBJ2-3; D is undetermined. This chain's CDR3 is CACALGTDTQYF. CDR3 nucleotide sequence: TGTGCCTGTGCCCTAGGTACAGATACGCAGTATTTT.